This TCR beta chain was captured by sequencing in a study of T cells in Graves' hyperthyroidism and ophthalmopathy. It was RNA transcripts that yielded the amplified TCR beta CDR3 regions. In the first-round RT-PCR of the TCR CDR3, the HTBI primer set was used. MiXCR, run by TCRdb on the multiplex PCR reads, gives a single entry per CDR3 protein. The sample lists over 550,000 distinct CDR3 sequences; approximately 15% were seen once. Germline CDR1 reads MDHEN; CDR2 reads SYDVKM. The CDR3 loop spans 13 amino acids. V lost 7 bases and J 5 bases, leaving 11 bases between the germline ends. Input material: blood. This clonotype was sampled from a woman between 18 and 29 years old with Graves' hyperthyroidism. The J gene is TRBJ1-4, the V gene TRBV28; a weak D match, TRBD1 (5 bases). The CDR3 bases are TGTGCCAGCAATTGGGGGACGAATGAAAAACTGTTTTTT. Its protein is CASNWGTNEKLFF.